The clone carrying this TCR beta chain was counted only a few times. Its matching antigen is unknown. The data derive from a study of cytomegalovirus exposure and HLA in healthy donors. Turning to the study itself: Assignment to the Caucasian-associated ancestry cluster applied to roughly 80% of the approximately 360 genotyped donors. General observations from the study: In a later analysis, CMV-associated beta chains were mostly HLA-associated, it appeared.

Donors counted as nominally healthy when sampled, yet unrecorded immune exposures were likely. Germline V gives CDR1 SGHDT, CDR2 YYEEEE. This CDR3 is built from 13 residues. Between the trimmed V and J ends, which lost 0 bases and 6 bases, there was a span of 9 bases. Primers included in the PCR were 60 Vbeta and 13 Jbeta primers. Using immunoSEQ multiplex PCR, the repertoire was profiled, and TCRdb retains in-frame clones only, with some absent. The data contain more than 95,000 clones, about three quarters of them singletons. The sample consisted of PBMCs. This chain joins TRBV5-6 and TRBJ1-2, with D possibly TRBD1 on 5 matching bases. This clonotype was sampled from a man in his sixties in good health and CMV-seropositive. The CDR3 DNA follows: TGTGCCAGCAGCTTGGCCGACAGCCATGGCTACACCTTC. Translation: CASSLADSHGYTF. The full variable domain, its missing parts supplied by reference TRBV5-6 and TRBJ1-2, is DAGVTQSPTHLIKTRGQQVTLRCSPKSGHDTVSWYQQALGQGPQFIFQYYEEEERQRGNFPDRFSGHQFPNYSSELNVNALLLGDSALYLCASSLADSHGYTFGSGTRLTVV.